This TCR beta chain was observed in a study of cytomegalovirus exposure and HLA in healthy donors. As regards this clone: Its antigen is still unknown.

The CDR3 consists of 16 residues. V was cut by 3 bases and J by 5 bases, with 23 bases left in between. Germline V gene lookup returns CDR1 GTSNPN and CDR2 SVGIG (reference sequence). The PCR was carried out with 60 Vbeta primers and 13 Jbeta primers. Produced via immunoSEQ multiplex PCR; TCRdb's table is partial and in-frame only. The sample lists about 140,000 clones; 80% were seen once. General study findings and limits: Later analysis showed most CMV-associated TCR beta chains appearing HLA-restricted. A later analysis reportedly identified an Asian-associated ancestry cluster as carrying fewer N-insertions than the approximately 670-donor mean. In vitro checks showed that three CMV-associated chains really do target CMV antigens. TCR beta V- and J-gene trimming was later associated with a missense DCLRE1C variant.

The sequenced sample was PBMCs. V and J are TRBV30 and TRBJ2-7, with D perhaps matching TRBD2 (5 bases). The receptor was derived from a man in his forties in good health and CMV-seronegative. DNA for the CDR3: TGTGCCTGGAGGCATGCCGGGCCCCAGGAGGTCAACGAGCAGTACTTC. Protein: CAWRHAGPQEVNEQYF.